Each of the 10 T cell receptor beta chains below was sequenced from the same sample in a study of CD8+CD57+ T cells in acquired aplastic anemia. CDR3 and TCR beta VDJ profiling relied on genomic DNA as the template. In TCRdb, the reads were re-called with MiXCR into one record per CDR3 protein. The sample yields hundreds of thousands of distinct CDR3 sequences, about a third seen once. Selection for sequencing was limited to patients who had shown CD8+CD57+ cell expansion by flow cytometry. The sequenced sample consisted of sorted CD4+, CD8+, or CD8+CD57+ T cells (not recorded which) from PBMCs. These receptor sequences come from a human donor with aplastic anemia.

The chain uses TRBV30 and TRBJ1-2; D gene ambiguous. Germline values: CDR1 GTSNPN, CDR2 SVGIG (reference sequence). This CDR3 spans 14 amino acids. V lost 3 bases and J lost 3, with 14 bases in between. CDR3 nucleotide sequence: TGTGCCTGGAGACCAATGGCGACATACTATGGCTACACCTTC. Residues: CAWRPMATYYGYTF.

The chain links TRBV7-8 to TRBJ2-7, with D possibly being TRBD1 (5 bases). Deletions cut 1 base from V and 6 bases from J, with 10 bases between. The CDR3 consists of 13 residues. Germline loops: CDR1 SGHVS, CDR2 FQNEAQ. This CDR3 is CASSLGVGLEQYF. In DNA, the CDR3 is TGTGCCAGCAGCTTAGGGGTGGGGCTCGAGCAGTACTTC.

The rearrangement uses TRBV15 and TRBJ1-2; no reliable D call. CDR3 length: 12 amino acids. V lost 3 bases to trimming and J lost 5 bases, with 7 bases between them. CDR1 and CDR2 from the germline V gene are LNHNV and YYDKDF (reference sequence). As DNA, the CDR3 is TGTGCCACCAGCAGGGATGTTTATGGCTACACCTTC. The encoded protein is CATSRDVYGYTF.

The genes are TRBV4-2 and TRBJ2-7, with TRBD2 identical over 9 bases. This CDR3 is 16 amino acids long. Germline lookup yields CDR1 LGHNA and CDR2 YNFKEQ. J gave up 1 base and V 5 bases, and 9 bases lay outside the gene matches. The CDR3 nucleotides read TGTGCCAGCAGCAACCTCGTAGCGGGAGTATCCTACGAGCAGTACTTC. It is translated as CASSNLVAGVSYEQYF.

In its sample, this clonotype was seen once. V gene TRBV25-1 combines with J gene TRBJ2-1, with 11 bases that match TRBD2. Germline CDR1 and CDR2: MGHDK and SYGVNS. V lost 3 bases, J lost 8 bases, and 3 bases stayed unmatched. CDR3 length: 14 residues. CDR3 sequence: CASSETSGEDEQFF. In DNA form, the CDR3 reads TGTGCCAGCAGTGAGACTAGCGGGGAGGATGAGCAGTTCTTC.

This clonotype was seen a few times. The rearrangement links TRBV19 to TRBJ2-5; 7 nucleotides agree with TRBD2. Germline CDR1 reads LNHDA; CDR2 reads SQIVND (reference sequence). This CDR3 comprises 15 residues. The J segment lost 1 base and the V segment lost 4 bases, leaving 6 bases of the junction unmatched. CDR3 residues: CASSNWLAVQETQYF. The CDR3 coding sequence is TGTGCCAGTAGTAATTGGCTAGCGGTCCAAGAGACCCAGTACTTC. The variable domain in full, completed from reference TRBV19 and TRBJ2-5, reads DGGITQSPKYLFRKEGQNVTLSCEQNLNHDAMYWYRQDPGQGLRLIYYSQIVNDFQKGDIAEGYSVSREKKESFPLTVTSAQKNPTAFYLCASSNWLAVQETQYFGPGTRLLVL.

CDR3 sequence reads: CASSILASANTGELFF. The CDR3 coding sequence is TGTGCCAGTAGTATTTTGGCGTCCGCGAACACCGGGGAGCTGTTTTTT. The chain employs TRBV19 and TRBJ2-2; D is uncertain. The germline V and J ends were trimmed by 3 bases and 0 bases, with 11 bases remaining between them. Germline-derived CDR1 and CDR2 are LNHDA and SQIVND (reference sequence). This CDR3 comprises 16 residues.

This clonotype was counted ten times or more. The CDR3 DNA reads TGTGCCAGCAGCTCGAGGACAGGGGGCATCTACGAGCAGTACTTC. As protein: CASSSRTGGIYEQYF. The rearrangement joins TRBV7-8 to TRBJ2-7, with 11 bases identical to TRBD1. Trimming cost V 4 bases and J 3 bases; bases outside gene matches: 5. The CDR3 consists of 15 residues. CDR1 and CDR2 from the germline V gene are SGHVS and FQNEAQ.

This clonotype turned up a few times. The chain is built from TRBV7-2 and TRBJ1-1; TRBD1 aligns across 8 bases. Germline V lookup: CDR1 SGHTA, CDR2 FQGNSA. Losses at the gene ends were 5 bases for V and 3 bases for J; bases not matched to a gene: 8. The CDR3 is 15 amino acids. CDR3 sequence (DNA): TGTGCCAGCAGCCAGCGACAGGGGTTATACACTGAAGCTTTCTTT. It codes for CASSQRQGLYTEAFF.

The rearrangement links TRBV7-6 to TRBJ1-1; D not resolved. This CDR3 is built from 12 residues. Germline lookup yields CDR1 SGHVS and CDR2 FNYEAQ. Trimming cost V 5 bases and J 9 bases, with 13 bases left between them. CDR3 coding DNA: TGTGCCAGCAGCCCTGAAATCAGTCAAGCTTTCTTT. It translates to CASSPEISQAFF.